Reported below is one T cell receptor beta chain. Its target is unknown. This entry is derived from a study of Ad26.COV2.S vaccination and SARS-CoV-2 variants. Whole-study results and caveats: Vaccinated individuals (as opposed to placebo recipients) had higher spike-specific TCR breadth.

This CDR3 comprises 16 residues. V gave up 3 bases and J gave up 0 bases, with 10 bases separating them. CDR1 and CDR2 (germline): SGHRS, YFSETQ. The assay was immunoSEQ multiplex PCR, and TCRdb's table has in-frame clones only and misses some. The table records fewer than 400,000 clones, 86% of them present only once. Treatment defined: some 19 received Ad26.COV2.S at low or high dose, single or two shots; several received placebo; per-sample allocation not given. Sampling took place 63 days after the first vaccine or placebo injection. The sequence derives from a person between 18 and 60 years old who received the Ad26.COV2.S COVID-19 vaccine or a placebo. The source material was peripheral blood, sampled in a trial of Ad26.COV2.S vaccine versus placebo. This sequence joins TRBV5-1 and TRBJ1-6; the D gene is possibly TRBD1 (5 bases). The CDR3: CASSSRQSSYNSPLHF. In DNA, the CDR3 is TGCGCCAGCAGCTCGAGACAGAGCTCCTATAATTCACCCCTCCACTTT.